This is a list of T cell receptor beta chains from one sample in a study of blood T cell repertoires in COVID-19. Profiled with immunoSEQ multiplex PCR; TCRdb holds only in-frame clones, not every one. The table has 65,000 to 70,000 clones, approximately 83% seen once. Sequencing used peripheral blood. Every receptor here comes from a man in his forties with COVID-19, enrolled during active disease. Both conserved end residues are trimmed from each CDR3. The order of the fields is CDR3 length, J gene, V gene, CDR3 protein.

len: 11; j_gene: TRBJ2-5; v_gene: TRBV2; CDR3aa: ASSGQVEETQY
len: 11; j_gene: TRBJ2-7; v_gene: TRBV7-9; CDR3aa: ASSTRLEDEQY
len: 14; j_gene: TRBJ2-2; v_gene: TRBV7-9; CDR3aa: ASNLQQAPGTGELF
len: 13; j_gene: TRBJ1-1; v_gene: TRBV10-1; CDR3aa: ASSEGTGPNTEAF
len: 14; j_gene: TRBJ2-5; v_gene: TRBV5-1; CDR3aa: ASSLSTGGFQETQY
len: 11; j_gene: TRBJ2-7; v_gene: TRBV7-2; CDR3aa: ASSQAGGYEQY
len: 14; j_gene: TRBJ2-3; v_gene: TRBV7-3; CDR3aa: ASSLMGRGSTDTQY
len: 12; j_gene: TRBJ2-3; v_gene: TRBV3-1/TRBV3-2; CDR3aa: ASSLGLAEGTQY
len: 11; j_gene: TRBJ1-1; v_gene: TRBV6-5; CDR3aa: ASSQGYGTEAF
len: 11; j_gene: TRBJ1-5; v_gene: TRBV28; CDR3aa: ASRGGSNQPQH
len: 17; j_gene: TRBJ1-4; v_gene: TRBV7-9; CDR3aa: ASSLGGSGYSGTNEKLF
len: 12; j_gene: TRBJ2-1; v_gene: TRBV3-1/TRBV3-2; CDR3aa: ASSRSSGYNEQF
len: 13; j_gene: TRBJ1-4; v_gene: TRBV10-3; CDR3aa: AISEHSGGSEKLF
len: 12; j_gene: TRBJ2-7; v_gene: TRBV5-1; CDR3aa: ASSLDRGSYEQY
len: 10; j_gene: TRBJ2-1; v_gene: TRBV7-9; CDR3aa: ASSLVVGSRF
len: 11; j_gene: TRBJ1-6; v_gene: TRBV5-1; CDR3aa: ASSLDRDSPLH
len: 11; j_gene: TRBJ1-2; v_gene: TRBV6-5; CDR3aa: ASMSYRGHGYT
len: 12; j_gene: TRBJ2-1; v_gene: TRBV10-3; CDR3aa: AISPGTGGDEQF
len: 12; j_gene: TRBJ1-3; v_gene: TRBV5-1; CDR3aa: ASRPGGSRNTIY
len: 13; j_gene: TRBJ1-2; v_gene: TRBV7-8; CDR3aa: ASSLGGTGNYGYT
len: 12; j_gene: TRBJ1-1; v_gene: TRBV28; CDR3aa: ASRTGGAGLKAF
len: 13; j_gene: TRBJ1-6; v_gene: TRBV5-1; CDR3aa: ASSLVPGVESPLH
len: 12; j_gene: TRBJ2-7; v_gene: TRBV5-1; CDR3aa: ASSFMGQGAVQY
len: 12; j_gene: TRBJ2-7; v_gene: TRBV3-1/TRBV3-2; CDR3aa: ASSQDRGIHEQY
len: 11; j_gene: TRBJ1-5; v_gene: TRBV19; CDR3aa: ASRDSRDQPQH
len: 10; j_gene: TRBJ2-3; v_gene: TRBV7-9; CDR3aa: ASSIDWDTQY
len: 13; j_gene: TRBJ1-4; v_gene: TRBV19; CDR3aa: ASRHNSATNEKLF
len: 11; j_gene: TRBJ2-7; v_gene: TRBV30; CDR3aa: AWSLGLSYEQY
len: 13; j_gene: TRBJ1-4; v_gene: TRBV18; CDR3aa: ASSPPSVANEKLF
len: 13; j_gene: TRBJ2-7; v_gene: TRBV6-1; CDR3aa: ASSEALLYTYEQY
len: 14; j_gene: TRBJ1-1; v_gene: TRBV6-6; CDR3aa: ASSYPTGGLGTEAF
len: 13; j_gene: TRBJ1-3; v_gene: TRBV5-4; CDR3aa: ATGAGVNSGNTIY
len: 14; j_gene: TRBJ2-1; v_gene: TRBV10-3; CDR3aa: AIRGSGTSGGNEQF
len: 9; j_gene: TRBJ1-2; v_gene: TRBV6-2/TRBV6-3; CDR3aa: ASSYRGGYT
len: 13; j_gene: TRBJ2-5; v_gene: TRBV11-2; CDR3aa: ASSLSSNSFGTQY
len: 14; j_gene: TRBJ1-1; v_gene: TRBV6-1; CDR3aa: ASSQETDRPNTEAF
len: 10; j_gene: TRBJ2-3; v_gene: TRBV7-8; CDR3aa: ASSPKERSQY
len: 12; j_gene: TRBJ1-3; v_gene: TRBV19; CDR3aa: ASSTTGGGNTIY
len: 12; j_gene: TRBJ1-2; v_gene: TRBV30; CDR3aa: AWTEGRKAAGYT
len: 12; j_gene: TRBJ1-5; v_gene: TRBV9; CDR3aa: ASSAHEANQPQH
len: 16; j_gene: TRBJ1-1; v_gene: TRBV21-1; CDR3aa: ASSSTSGQGERYTEAF
len: 12; j_gene: TRBJ1-1; v_gene: TRBV6-5; CDR3aa: ASSYLGRGTEAF
len: 16; j_gene: TRBJ1-5; v_gene: TRBV18; CDR3aa: ASSPGDREVVGNQPQH
len: 11; j_gene: TRBJ2-7; v_gene: TRBV6-5; CDR3aa: ASRRQEADEQY
len: 11; j_gene: TRBJ2-7; v_gene: TRBV5-1; CDR3aa: ASSFDSPYEQY
len: 13; j_gene: TRBJ1-2; v_gene: TRBV28; CDR3aa: ASSYAGTGDYGYT
len: 11; j_gene: TRBJ1-5; v_gene: TRBV28; CDR3aa: ASSFENYPPQH
len: 15; j_gene: TRBJ2-5; v_gene: TRBV7-2; CDR3aa: ASSLGLAGGYQETQY
len: 9; j_gene: TRBJ1-1; v_gene: TRBV2; CDR3aa: ASSENGRAF
len: 13; j_gene: TRBJ1-4; v_gene: TRBV11-2; CDR3aa: ASSLVPATNEKLF
len: 12; j_gene: TRBJ2-3; v_gene: TRBV10-3; CDR3aa: ATSGGGGTDTQY
len: 12; j_gene: TRBJ1-4; v_gene: TRBV6-6; CDR3aa: ASSSGQGSEKLF
len: 14; j_gene: TRBJ1-6; v_gene: TRBV27; CDR3aa: ASSLQGFPYNSPLH
len: 13; j_gene: TRBJ1-2; v_gene: TRBV6-5; CDR3aa: ASRGRQGAGYGYT